The next 5 T cell receptor beta chains were all read from a single sample in a study of blood T cell repertoires in COVID-19. Sequencing was performed with immunoSEQ multiplex PCR; in TCRdb, only in-frame clones are kept and a portion is missing. Of under 350,000 clones in the sample, roughly 90% were seen once. Sequencing was carried out using PBMCs or T cells enriched from blood (not recorded which). Receptors originate from a woman aged 55-69 years who had recovered from COVID-19.

The rearrangement uses TRBV19 and TRBJ2-5, with 9 bases identical to TRBD2. Trimming cost V 5 bases and J 4 bases; bases outside gene matches: 11. Looked up from germline, CDR1 is LNHDA and CDR2 is SQIVND (reference sequence). This CDR3 region has 16 residues. The CDR3 is CASSVTARAGGETQYF. For the CDR3, the DNA is TGTGCCAGTAGTGTCACGGCAAGAGCGGGAGGAGAGACCCAGTACTTC.

The rearrangement links TRBV6-5 to TRBJ1-1; 7 positions agree with TRBD1. CDR3 length equals 14 residues. Germline CDR1 and CDR2: MNHEY and SVGAGI. V dropped 6 bases and J dropped 1; count of bases not matched to a gene: 5. The CDR3 reads CASRDDRANTEAFF. CDR3 nucleotides: TGTGCCAGCAGGGACGACAGGGCGAACACTGAAGCTTTCTTT.

The chain is built from TRBV10-1 and TRBJ2-5, with D possibly matching TRBD1 (5 bases). Trimming removed 3 bases from V and 6 bases from J, with 14 bases in between. Germline V gene sequence: CDR1 WNHNN, CDR2 SYGVQD (reference sequence). This CDR3 spans 14 amino acids. The CDR3 spells CASSDGAASQTQYF. CDR3 nucleotide sequence: TGCGCCAGCAGTGATGGGGCCGCTTCGCAGACCCAGTACTTC.

Written as DNA, the CDR3 is TGCGCCAGCAGCCAAAGTAGGGGATGGCCCCAGCATTTT. Amino acid sequence: CASSQSRGWPQHF. The chain couples TRBV4-1 to TRBJ1-5; D may be TRBD1 (5 bases). Trimming left V 2 bases short and J 9 bases short, with 11 bases between. The CDR3 covers 13 residues. In germline, CDR1 is MGHRA, CDR2 YSYEKL.

The chain employs TRBV29-1 and TRBJ2-7; 13 bases align to TRBD2. The germline gives CDR1 SQVTM, CDR2 ANQGSEA. This CDR3 is 14 amino acids long. Trimming cost V 3 bases and J 6 bases; bases outside gene matches: 5. The CDR3 protein is CSVEGLAGMGEQYF. The CDR3 nucleotides are TGCAGCGTTGAGGGACTAGCGGGAATGGGCGAGCAGTACTTC.